These T cell receptor beta chains were read from a single sample in a study of cytomegalovirus exposure and HLA in healthy donors. Here immunoSEQ multiplex PCR was the method, and the copy in TCRdb shows in-frame clones only, minus some. The sample holds about 120,000 clones; roughly 85% are singletons and the top ten take around 20%. Sequencing was done on a sample of PBMCs. Receptors were obtained from a man aged 18 to 29 in good health and CMV-seropositive. Both conserved end residues are part of each CDR3. The D gene is left open where the match is weak. Size is omitted from some rows. Given values are once, few, many or a class for expanded clones.

d_gene	j_gene	abundance	v_gene	CDR3nt	CDR3aa
NA	TRBJ2-5	NA	TRBV28	TGTGCCAGCAGCCTCTCAGGGGCCAGGGAGACCCAGTACTTC	CASSLSGARETQYF
NA	TRBJ2-2	NA	TRBV6-6	TGTGCCAGCGGGCACACCGGGGAGCTGTTTTTT	CASGHTGELFF
TRBD2	TRBJ2-5	NA	TRBV5-4	TGTGCCAGCAGGTTAGCGGGGACCCAAGAGACCCAGTACTTC	CASRLAGTQETQYF
NA	TRBJ1-3	NA	TRBV30	TGTGCCTGGAGTGTACTTGGTAACTCTGGAAACACCATATATTTT	CAWSVLGNSGNTIYF
TRBD1	TRBJ2-7	few	TRBV13	TGTGCCAGCAGCTATACCGGGACAGGGGGCAACGAGCAGTACTTC	CASSYTGTGGNEQYF
NA	TRBJ1-5	NA	TRBV11-2	TGTGCCAGCAGCTCCAGCGGGTCATATCAGCCCCAGCATTTT	CASSSSGSYQPQHF
TRBD2	TRBJ2-5	NA	TRBV11-3	TGTGCCAGCAGCTTAGGACTAGCGGGGACGTACCAAGAGACCCAGTACTTC	CASSLGLAGTYQETQYF
NA	TRBJ1-5	NA	TRBV2	TGTGCCAGCAGTGAAGCGAGCGGGCCCCAGCATTTT	CASSEASGPQHF
NA	TRBJ2-5	NA	TRBV19	TGTGCCAGTAGGGACAGTCAAGAGACCCAGTACTTC	CASRDSQETQYF
TRBD1	TRBJ2-7	NA	TRBV29-1	TGCAGCGTTGGGACAGGGGGATACGAGCAGTACTTC	CSVGTGGYEQYF
NA	TRBJ2-7	NA	TRBV2	TGTGCCAGCTCGCAACTAAACGAGCAGTACTTC	CASSQLNEQYF
NA	TRBJ1-2	few	TRBV7-9	TGTGCCAGCAGCTTAGGACAGTACTATGGCTACACCTTC	CASSLGQYYGYTF
TRBD1	TRBJ2-5	NA	TRBV6-5	TGTGCCAGCAGACGAGACAGGGTTTTGGAGACCCAGTACTTC	CASRRDRVLETQYF
TRBD2	TRBJ2-7	NA	TRBV4-1	TGCGCCAGCAGCCAAGCTAGCGGGGATTCCTACGAGCAGTACTTC	CASSQASGDSYEQYF
TRBD1	TRBJ1-6	NA	TRBV9	TGTGCCAGCAGCGACCAGACAGGGTGGTCACCCCTCCACTTT	CASSDQTGWSPLHF
TRBD1	TRBJ2-7	NA	TRBV27	TGTGCCAGCAGTTTTGGGACAGGGAATAGCGAGCAGTACTTC	CASSFGTGNSEQYF
NA	TRBJ1-3	once	TRBV7-9	TGTGCCAGCAGCTTCGCAGGCTCTGGAAACACCATATATTTT	CASSFAGSGNTIYF
NA	TRBJ2-7	NA	TRBV6-1	TGTGCCAGCAGTGAACGGTCGGAAGGAGGGGAGGAGTACTTC	CASSERSEGGEEYF
TRBD1	TRBJ1-4	once	TRBV7-3	TGTGCCAGCAGCTTGACAGGGGGAAATGAAAAACTGTTTTTT	CASSLTGGNEKLFF
NA	TRBJ2-7	once	TRBV7-6	TGTGCCAGCAGCTTAGTTTACGGCTACGAGCAGTACTTC	CASSLVYGYEQYF
TRBD1	TRBJ1-5	NA	TRBV6-5	TGTGCCAGCAGTTCTCAGGGGGCGCGGCAGCCCCAGCATTTT	CASSSQGARQPQHF
NA	TRBJ2-7	NA	TRBV18	TGTGCCAGCTCACCACCAGGCGGGGGCTCGTCCTACGAGCAGTACTTC	CASSPPGGGSSYEQYF
NA	TRBJ2-5	NA	TRBV7-9	TGTGCCAGCAGCTTAGCGAGGGAAACCCAGTACTTC	CASSLARETQYF
NA	TRBJ2-2	NA	TRBV9	TGTGCCAGCAGCGGGAACGGGGGTCCCACCGGGGAGCTGTTTTTT	CASSGNGGPTGELFF
TRBD2	TRBJ2-7	NA	TRBV30	TGTGCCTGGAGTGCCCTTTCGGGGGGCGAGCAGTACTTC	CAWSALSGGEQYF
NA	TRBJ1-4	NA	TRBV28	TGTGCCAGCAGCACTATTACCGGGACTAATGAAAAACTGTTTTTT	CASSTITGTNEKLFF
NA	TRBJ2-5	NA	TRBV7-9	TGTGCCAGCAGCGAACCCCGGGACAAGAAAGAGACCCAGTACTTC	CASSEPRDKKETQYF
NA	TRBJ1-1	NA	TRBV6-5	TGTGCCAGCAGTTACCCCGGACAGAAGAACACTGAAGCTTTCTTT	CASSYPGQKNTEAFF
TRBD2	TRBJ2-1	NA	TRBV7-2	TGTGCCAGCAGCTTAGTAGTGACTAGCGGTACCTACAATGAGCAGTTCTTC	CASSLVVTSGTYNEQFF
TRBD1	TRBJ2-7	NA	TRBV7-9	TGTGCCAGCAGCAACCCGACAGGGCCCTACGAGCAGTACTTC	CASSNPTGPYEQYF
TRBD1	TRBJ1-1	NA	TRBV28	TGTGCCAGCAGTTTGGGACAGGGGGGCAGCACTGAAGCTTTCTTT	CASSLGQGGSTEAFF
NA	TRBJ1-3	NA	TRBV25-1	TGTGCCAGCAGTGAAGAAAGGTTCGAAGAGGGTTGGAACACCATATATTTT	CASSEERFEEGWNTIYF
NA	TRBJ2-7	NA	TRBV5-1	TGCGCCAGCAGCTTAAATTGGATGGGCCCCTACGAGCAGTACTTC	CASSLNWMGPYEQYF
TRBD2	TRBJ2-2	NA	TRBV10-3	TGTGCCATCAGTGCGGATAGCGGGGGGGGTACCGGGGAGCTGTTTTTT	CAISADSGGGTGELFF
TRBD2	TRBJ2-5	NA	TRBV6-5	TGTGCCAGCAGTTATGGACTAGCGGGGGAGCAAGAGACCCAGTACTTC	CASSYGLAGEQETQYF
NA	TRBJ1-1	NA	TRBV7-6	TGTGCCAGCAGACCCCATGGTGACAGCTGGGTGAACACTGAAGCTTTCTTT	CASRPHGDSWVNTEAFF
TRBD1	TRBJ1-1	NA	TRBV30	TGTGCCTGGTGGGGACAGGCTAACACTGAAGCTTTCTTT	CAWWGQANTEAFF
NA	TRBJ1-4	NA	TRBV25-1	TGTGCCAGCAGTGAACCTAGGACAGACATCAACTTAAATGAAAAACTGTTTTTT	CASSEPRTDINLNEKLFF
NA	TRBJ1-3	few	TRBV5-4	TGTGCCAGCAGCAACCCGGTCCCTGACTCTGGAAACACCATATATTTT	CASSNPVPDSGNTIYF
NA	TRBJ2-2	once	TRBV10-2	TGCGCCAGCAACCCCGGAAAGAGGCGAATAAAAACCGGGGAGCTGTTTTTT	CASNPGKRRIKTGELFF
NA	TRBJ2-7	NA	TRBV10-3	TGTGCCATCAGTGAGGCAAGCCGACGGGACGAGCAGTACTTC	CAISEASRRDEQYF